The 24 T cell receptor beta chains below were found in one sample sequenced in a study of molecular identifiers for immune sequencing clone quantification. TCRdb reprocessed the PCR reads with MiXCR, giving one entry per CDR3 protein. This table has thousands of distinct CDR3 sequences, approximately 15% appearing once. Sequenced input: naive CD8+ T cells from blood, with Jurkat cell RNA spiked in. The subset here: FACS-sorted CD8+CD4-CCR7+CD45RA+ naive T cells. The receptors originated from a human donor in good health. Some libraries in this study had Jurkat cell RNA spiked in.

Ten or more counts support this clonotype. This CDR3 is CASSIEPAVEQYF. The CDR3 nucleotides read TGTGCCAGTAGTATAGAGCCCGCGGTCGAGCAGTACTTC. V and J are TRBV19 and TRBJ2-7; D unclear. Germline CDR1 and CDR2: LNHDA and SQIVND (reference sequence). This CDR3 has 13 amino acids. Trimming left V 0 bases short and J 6 bases short, with 9 bases between.

The sample holds many counts of this clonotype. The V call is TRBV6-2 or TRBV6-3, the J call TRBJ2-1, with TRBD2 identical over 7 bases. V lost 0 bases, J lost 2 bases, and 4 bases stayed unmatched. Germline CDR1 MNHEY, CDR2 SVGEGT. The CDR3 runs to 16 residues. CDR3 sequence (DNA): TGTGCCAGCAGTTACTCCACTAGCGACCCCTACAATGAGCAGTTCTTC. Translating it yields CASSYSTSDPYNEQFF.

This clonotype was detected ten times or more. This chain uses TRBV5-1 with TRBJ2-3, with 13 bases aligning to TRBD2. CDR1 and CDR2 from the germline V gene are SGHRS and YFSETQ. J gave up 0 bases and V 5 bases, and 0 bases lay outside the gene matches. The CDR3 spans 15 residues. The CDR3 protein is CASRGLAGSTDTQYF. For the CDR3, the DNA is TGCGCCAGCAGGGGACTAGCGGGGAGCACAGATACGCAGTATTTT.

This clonotype is deemed medium-sized (0.01 to 0.1%). The chain combines TRBV10-3 with TRBJ2-3; TRBD1 is a possible D gene (5 bases). CDR1 and CDR2 from the germline V gene are ENHRY and SYGVKD. The CDR3 is made up of 14 amino acids. The germline V and J ends were trimmed by 6 bases and 0 bases, with 10 bases remaining between them. The CDR3 spells CAIRGGASTDTQYF. The CDR3 DNA reads TGTGCCATCAGGGGTGGGGCAAGCACAGATACGCAGTATTTT.

In this sample, this clonotype turned up a few times. The V call is TRBV6-1, the J call TRBJ1-2, with D possibly TRBD1 on 5 matching bases. This CDR3 is 11 amino acids long. Germline values: CDR1 MNHNS, CDR2 SASEGT. V was pared by 9 bases and J by 6 bases, with 11 bases between. The CDR3 region is CASTWGNGYTF. The DNA of the CDR3 is TGTGCCAGTACGTGGGGCAATGGCTACACCTTC.

This chain joins TRBV5-1 and TRBJ2-5, with 9 bases aligning to TRBD1. Germline trimming cut 4 bases from V and 5 bases from J; bases unmatched to any gene: 18. Germline V gene sequence: CDR1 SGHRS, CDR2 YFSETQ. This CDR3 has 18 residues. The CDR3 is CASSATGQGDLGRETQYF. CDR3 DNA: TGCGCCAGCAGCGCTACGGGACAGGGAGACCTGGGTAGGGAGACCCAGTACTTC.

This chain joins TRBV4-2 and TRBJ2-5; 7 positions match TRBD2. This CDR3 spans 16 amino acids. CDR1 is LGHNA, CDR2 YNFKEQ, per germline. V was pared by 0 bases and J by 5 bases, with 9 bases of the junction left unmatched. The CDR3 nucleotides are TGTGCCAGCAGCCAAGATTGGGGGGGGGGTGGGGAGACCCAGTACTTC. Its translation is CASSQDWGGGGETQYF.

With respect to this clonotype: At one boundary the junction diverges from the germline segment, which might be a read error. The J gene is TRBJ2-2, the V gene TRBV20-1; possibly TRBD2 for D (7 bases). The CDR3 covers 18 residues. Germline CDR1 reads DFQATT; CDR2 reads SNEGSKA (reference sequence). In nucleotides, the CDR3 is TGCAGTGCTAGAGATCCCGGTTACTGGGGGGGCATCACCGAGGAGCTGTTTTTT. It specifies CSARDPGYWGGITEELFF.

A few counts support this clonotype. This sequence joins TRBV7-9 and TRBJ2-1; D call uncertain. This CDR3 has 13 amino acids. CDR1 and CDR2 (germline): SEHNR, FQNEAQ (reference sequence). V gave up 3 bases and J gave up 5 bases, with 8 bases separating them. The CDR3 DNA is TGTGCCAGCAGCTTCTATCGGGACAATGAGCAGTTCTTC. Translation: CASSFYRDNEQFF.

This clonotype was seen many times. The CDR3 protein is CASSQDQGQGNYEQYF. The CDR3 DNA sequence: TGCGCCAGCAGCCAAGACCAGGGACAGGGTAACTACGAGCAGTACTTC. The chain couples TRBV4-3 to TRBJ2-7, with TRBD1 matching 9 bases. The V gene's germline CDR1 is LGHNA and CDR2 YSLEER. The V segment lost 0 bases and the J segment 3 bases; nucleotides outside the gene matches: 6. The CDR3 loop spans 16 amino acids.

Concerning this clonotype itself: Possible read error: a much larger clone is one base away. The CDR3: CASSSRLSPANQLFF. The CDR3 nucleotides are TGTGCCAGCAGCTCACGGCTCAGTCCAGCTAACCAGCTGTTTTTT. The chain employs TRBV7-9 and TRBJ2-2, with D unclear. The V end was cut by 4 bases, the J end by 12 bases, with 21 bases between. Germline V gene lookup returns CDR1 SEHNR and CDR2 FQNEAQ (reference sequence). The CDR3 is 15 amino acids.

On this clonotype itself: A much larger clone lies a single base off, so this may be a read error. The chain is built from TRBV3-2 and TRBJ2-7; no check of the table's D call, TRBD1, against the DNA was made. TRBV3-2 is termed a pseudogene. The CDR3 loop spans 20 amino acids. The CDR3 nucleotides read TGTGCCAGCAGCCAAGATATGGGACGCAGGCTGGGGTCTTGGACCTACGAGCGGTACTTC. It specifies CASSQDMGRRLGSWTYERYF.

This clonotype was seen many times. One junction end disagrees with the germline gene, perhaps due to a read error. The chain recombines TRBV7-7 with TRBJ1-5; the D is unclear. CDR3 size: 17 residues. Germline V gene sequence: CDR1 SSHAT, CDR2 FNYEAQ (reference sequence). DNA for the CDR3: TGTGCTAGCACGGTTCGGCCCGGACTTTTGGGCAATCAGCCCCAGCATTTT. It translates to CASTVRPGLLGNQPQHF. The whole variable domain, remainder taken from reference TRBV7-7 and TRBJ1-5, is GAGVSQSPRYKVTKRGQDVTLRCDPISSHATLYWYQQALGQGPEFLTYFNYEAQPDKSGLPSDRFSAERPEGSISTLTIQRTEQRDSAMYRCASTVRPGLLGNQPQHFGDGTRLSIL.

This clonotype was found a few times. It may be a read error: a sequence one base away is much more abundant. The rearrangement joins TRBV20-1 to TRBJ2-5, with TRBD2 matching over 7 bases. In germline, CDR1 is DFQATT, CDR2 SNEGSKA (reference sequence). J gave up 4 bases and V 6 bases, and 11 bases lay outside the gene matches. This CDR3 has 14 amino acids. The CDR3 region is CSARTGGNGETQYF. The CDR3 DNA is TGCAGTGCGCGAACCGGGGGGAATGGAGAGACCCAGTACTTC.

For this clonotype: Since a much larger clone is just one base distant, this may be a read error. The chain recombines TRBV5-3 with TRBJ2-1; D is perhaps TRBD2 (5 bases). TRBV5-3 is classed as an ORF, of uncertain function. This CDR3 is 13 amino acids long. The CDR3 here is CASSDPDYNGQFF. For the CDR3, the DNA is TGTGCCAGCAGCGATCCAGACTACAATGGGCAGTTCTTC.

This clonotype rates as medium-sized. The chain combines TRBV4-3 with TRBJ1-5; D possibly corresponds to TRBD1 (6 bases). Trimming took 0 bases from V and 5 from J, leaving 14 bases between them. The germline V gene has CDR1 LGHNA and CDR2 YSLEER. The CDR3 is 16 amino acids. The CDR3 sequence: CASSQDWGGSYQPQHF. Here the CDR3 DNA reads TGCGCCAGCAGCCAAGATTGGGGGGGCTCTTATCAGCCCCAGCATTTT.

This clonotype was recorded at least ten times. The chain links TRBV20-1 to TRBJ1-4, with D hard to call. The CDR3 runs to 10 residues. Trimming took 1 base from V and 7 from J, leaving 1 base between them. CDR1 and CDR2 (germline): DFQATT, SNEGSKA (reference sequence). The CDR3 loop is CSARGEKLFF. CDR3 DNA sequence: TGCAGTGCTAGAGGTGAAAAACTGTTTTTT.

About this clonotype itself: One base away lies a much larger clone, so this may be a sequencing read error. J is TRBJ1-5 and V is TRBV12-3 or TRBV12-4; D is possibly TRBD1 (5 bases). The CDR3 runs to 15 residues. V was cut by 3 bases and J by 9 bases, with 18 bases left in between. Written as DNA, the CDR3 is TGTGCCAGCAGTTTCGGGGGGGGTGGGGGTCGGCCCCAGCATTTT. This gives the protein CASSFGGGGGRPQHF.

This clonotype has a count of ten or more. The chain links TRBV10-3 to TRBJ1-5, with D possibly matching TRBD1 (6 bases). This CDR3 comprises 14 residues. Trimming removed 3 bases at V and 4 bases at J, with 10 bases between. Looked up from germline, CDR1 is ENHRY and CDR2 is SYGVKD. CDR3 sequence (DNA): TGTGCCATCAGTGATCAGGGGTCGAATCAGCCCCAGCATTTT. Translating it yields CAISDQGSNQPQHF.

At least ten counts were recorded for this clonotype. The gene calls are TRBV28 and TRBJ2-1, with 7 bases aligning to TRBD1. V gave up 6 bases and J gave up 6 bases; unmatched junction bases: 11. From germline, CDR1 is MDHEN and CDR2 SYDVKM. This CDR3 spans 15 amino acids. CDR3 protein: CASSSGTVTTNEQFF. The CDR3 DNA reads as TGTGCCAGCAGCTCCGGGACAGTCACCACCAATGAGCAGTTCTTC.

This clonotype rates as medium-sized. The rearrangement uses TRBV13 and TRBJ2-7; unclear D gene. CDR3 length equals 13 residues. CDR1 is PRHDT and CDR2 is FYEKMQ in the germline V gene (reference sequence). V was trimmed by 5 bases and J by 4 bases, leaving 12 bases between them. CDR3 sequence: CASSPSKSYEQYF. DNA for the CDR3: TGTGCCAGCAGCCCGTCTAAGTCTTACGAGCAGTACTTC.

This clonotype was observed a few times. This may stem from a read error, because a much larger clone lies one nucleotide away. This chain uses TRBV4-1 with TRBJ1-2; 7 bases map to TRBD1. Per germline, CDR1 MGHRA and CDR2 YSYEKL. The CDR3 contains 15 residues. Here the CDR3 reads CASSLGGERGYGCTF. CDR3 bases: TGCGCCAGCAGCCTAGGGGGCGAAAGGGGCTATGGCTGCACCTTC.

This clonotype is medium-sized within its sample. This sequence joins TRBV28 and TRBJ1-5, with 10 bases identical to TRBD1. Germline loops: CDR1 MDHEN, CDR2 SYDVKM. This CDR3 is built from 15 residues. Trimming cost V 4 bases and J 3 bases; bases outside gene matches: 3. This CDR3 is CASSSGQGSNQPQHF. The CDR3 DNA reads as TGTGCCAGCAGTTCGGGACAGGGGTCCAATCAGCCCCAGCATTTT.

This clonotype was picked up many times. This rearrangement joins TRBV19 to TRBJ1-2; D gene unclear. In germline, CDR1 is LNHDA, CDR2 SQIVND (reference sequence). The V and J ends lost 5 bases and 4 bases respectively, with 8 bases between them. The CDR3 is 12 amino acids. CDR3 protein: CASSPDPYGYTF. CDR3 DNA sequence: TGTGCCAGTAGTCCAGATCCCTATGGCTACACCTTC.